This is a list of T cell receptor beta chains from one sample in a study of shared clonotypes between healthy human individuals. Produced via immunoSEQ multiplex PCR; TCRdb's table is partial and in-frame only. This sample carries millions of clones, about 92% of them seen once, and the ten largest clones take 1.5% to 2%. The sample comprised naive CD8+ T cells from PBMCs. All receptors come from a man aged 18 to 35 in good health. Some clones in this sample may be carry-over from other donors' samples. Each CDR3 is given with its conserved first and last residue. The D gene is left open where the match is weak. The size field is filled for only some rows; it gives once, few, many or a size class.

abundance	d_gene	v_gene	j_gene	CDR3nt	CDR3aa
-	TRBD1	TRBV7-9	TRBJ2-2	TGTGCCAGCAGCTTAAAGACAGGGGGCATTACCGGGGAGCTGTTTTTT	CASSLKTGGITGELFF
-	-	TRBV7-9	TRBJ2-1	TGTGCCAGCAGCCCCGAGGCAGCGTCCTGGTATGAGCAGTTCTTC	CASSPEAASWYEQFF
-	-	TRBV27	TRBJ2-2	TGTGCCAGCAGTTTTTTGGGGCTGGGCGGGGAGCTGTTTTTT	CASSFLGLGGELFF
few	-	TRBV4-1	TRBJ1-2	TGCGCCAGCAGCCAAGCATCCGGGATTTATGGCTACACCTTC	CASSQASGIYGYTF
-	TRBD2	TRBV27	TRBJ2-1	TGTGCCAGCAGTTTCGGGACTAGCGGGAGAACCTACAATGAGCAGTTCTTC	CASSFGTSGRTYNEQFF
-	TRBD2	TRBV12-5	TRBJ2-1	TGTGCTAGTGGTTTGGTACTAGCGGGCAGCTCCTACAATGAGCAGTTCTTC	CASGLVLAGSSYNEQFF
once	-	TRBV5-8	TRBJ2-2	TGTGCCAGCAGCCCTCTCAGGGGTAGCACCGGGGAGCTGTTTTTT	CASSPLRGSTGELFF
-	-	TRBV18	TRBJ2-2	TGTGCCAGCTCACCACCGTCAGGGCCCGGGGAGCTGTTTTTT	CASSPPSGPGELFF
-	-	TRBV5-5	TRBJ2-7	TGTGCCAGCAGCTTGTTTCGGAGCTCCTACGAGCAGTACTTC	CASSLFRSSYEQYF
-	-	TRBV30	TRBJ2-7	TGTGCCTGGAGTGTGGGCCCAAGGGCCGAGCAGTACTTC	CAWSVGPRAEQYF